Following are 25 T cell receptor beta chains from one sample sequenced in a study of CD8 T cells in Susac syndrome. Reverse transcription of roughly 0.5 to 1 ug RNA was carried out with random hexamers. Each CDR3 protein is one row after TCRdb ran MiXCR on the immunoSEQ multiplex PCR reads. This table holds about 180,000 distinct CDR3 sequences, about 95% found once. Source material: CD8+ T cells from PBMCs. Receptor source: a human donor with multiple sclerosis.

The chain has TRBV6-5 and TRBJ1-1, with no clear D. This CDR3 has 13 residues. Per germline, CDR1 MNHEY and CDR2 SVGAGI. V was trimmed by 5 bases and J by 2 bases, leaving 9 bases between them. CDR3 nucleotides: TGTGCCAGCAGTCCCGGGGTAAACACTGAAGCTTTCTTT. This encodes CASSPGVNTEAFF.

The chain couples TRBV13 to TRBJ2-7; 8 bases align to TRBD2. V shed 1 base and J 2 bases; nucleotides not matched to a gene: 4. The germline V gene has CDR1 PRHDT and CDR2 FYEKMQ (reference sequence). The CDR3 length is 15 residues. For the CDR3, the DNA is TGTGCCAGCAGCTTAGATGGTAGCGGGACCTACGAGCAGTACTTC. It translates to CASSLDGSGTYEQYF.

This clonotype was seen a single time. CDR3 bases: TGCGCCAGCAGTACTCTCAGGCTAGCGGGAGGATCCTACGAGCAGTACTTC. It codes for CASSTLRLAGGSYEQYF. The chain joins TRBV5-1 to TRBJ2-7; 11 nucleotides match TRBD2. Germline CDR1 and CDR2: SGHRS and YFSETQ. CDR3 size: 17 residues. Trimming cost V 5 bases and J 1 base; bases outside gene matches: 11.

CDR3 sequence: CATGGYNEQFF. DNA for the CDR3: TGTGCCACTGGGGGTTACAATGAGCAGTTCTTC. This chain links TRBV28 with TRBJ2-1, with D perhaps assigned TRBD1 or TRBD2 (5 bases each). Germline V gene lookup returns CDR1 MDHEN and CDR2 SYDVKM. This CDR3 is 11 amino acids long. The V gene lost 10 bases and the J gene lost 4 bases, with 8 bases spanning the gap. Full variable domain (remainder filled in from reference TRBV28 and TRBJ2-1): DVKVTQSSRYLVKRTGEKVFLECVQDMDHENMFWYRQDPGLGLRLIYFSYDVKMKEKGDIPEGYSVSREKKERFSLILESASTNQTSMYLCATGGYNEQFFGPGTRLTVL.

CDR3 in DNA: TGCGCCAGCAGCCAGAGGGGACAGGGGTTATCTGAAGCTTTCTTT. Amino acid sequence: CASSQRGQGLSEAFF. V gene TRBV4-1 combines with J gene TRBJ1-1; the match to TRBD1 covers 10 bases. V was clipped by 3 bases and J by 6 bases; unmatched bases: 7. Per germline, CDR1 MGHRA and CDR2 YSYEKL. The CDR3 runs 15 residues.

This chain connects TRBV20-1 to TRBJ2-7, with a possible D match to TRBD1 (5 bases). There are 15 residues in the CDR3. V lost 0 bases to trimming and J lost 2 bases, with 14 bases between them. Germline CDR1 is DFQATT and CDR2 is SNEGSKA (reference sequence). The CDR3: CSARDQGVVAYEQYF. CDR3 nucleotide sequence: TGCAGTGCTAGAGATCAGGGCGTAGTTGCCTACGAGCAGTACTTC.

The V and J genes are TRBV9 and TRBJ1-5, with a tentative D call TRBD1 (5 bases). The CDR3 is 15 residues long. V was pared by 3 bases and J by 7 bases, with 17 bases between. Looked up from germline, CDR1 is SGDLS and CDR2 is YYNGEE. The CDR3 loop reads CASSAGGVGGQPQHF. For the CDR3, the DNA is TGTGCCAGCAGCGCCGGGGGAGTGGGAGGGCAGCCCCAGCATTTT.

The V gene is TRBV3-1, the J gene TRBJ2-5, with a possible D match to TRBD1 (7 bases). V was clipped by 2 bases and J by 5 bases, with 18 bases between them. The CDR3 has 16 residues. Looked up from germline, CDR1 is LGHDT and CDR2 is YNNKEL (reference sequence). As DNA, the CDR3 is TGTGCCAGCAGCCAACCGACAGGGAGGCTAGAGGAGACCCAGTACTTC. This codes for CASSQPTGRLEETQYF.

This chain uses TRBV4-2 with TRBJ2-7; no clear D gene. The ends were cut back, 4 bases at V and 6 bases at J, with 7 bases in the middle. This CDR3 comprises 11 residues. Germline V lookup: CDR1 LGHNA, CDR2 YNFKEQ. The CDR3 sequence is CASSPGAEQYF. CDR3 DNA: TGTGCCAGCAGCCCTGGCGCCGAGCAGTACTTC.

The chain is built from TRBV19 and TRBJ2-7; 7 bases are shared with TRBD2. The CDR3 runs 15 residues. V gave up 5 bases and J gave up 3 bases; unmatched junction bases: 10. CDR1 and CDR2 (germline): LNHDA, SQIVND (reference sequence). CDR3 nucleotide sequence: TGTGCCAGTAGTGACTCTCTGGCGGGAGACTACGAGCAGTACTTC. Translated: CASSDSLAGDYEQYF.

This clonotype appeared once. This chain joins TRBV6-5 and TRBJ1-1; D possibly corresponds to TRBD1 (6 bases). The CDR3 length is 16 residues. V shed 0 bases and J shed 5 bases, with 16 bases lying between them. Per germline, CDR1 MNHEY and CDR2 SVGAGI. The CDR3 sequence is CASSYSTGPGGTEAFF. CDR3 DNA: TGTGCCAGCAGTTACTCCACAGGGCCGGGGGGGACTGAAGCTTTCTTT.

This chain joins TRBV9 and TRBJ2-7, with D perhaps matching TRBD2 (6 bases). The CDR3 length is 11 residues. Trimming shortened V by 3 bases and J by 5 bases, and 6 bases separated the two germline ends. Germline assignment: CDR1 SGDLS and CDR2 YYNGEE. This chain's CDR3 is CASSAGDEQYF. CDR3 coding DNA: TGTGCCAGCAGCGCGGGGGACGAGCAGTACTTC.

The chain recombines TRBV4-1 with TRBJ2-1; D is undetermined. The CDR3 loop spans 15 amino acids. Germline V gives CDR1 MGHRA, CDR2 YSYEKL. Trimming cost V 4 bases and J 9 bases, with 19 bases left between them. Here the CDR3 reads CASSPHTYDILEQFF. The CDR3 region has the DNA TGCGCCAGCAGCCCACACACCTACGATATCCTTGAGCAGTTCTTC.

This clonotype was counted a few times. The chain links TRBV7-9 to TRBJ1-1; no clear D. This CDR3 is built from 12 residues. Germline V gene data show CDR1 as SEHNR and CDR2 as FQNEAQ (reference sequence). Trimming removed 5 bases at V and 3 bases at J, with 7 bases between. CDR3 in DNA: TGTGCCAGCAGCCCCACGGACACTGAAGCTTTCTTT. Encoded protein: CASSPTDTEAFF. The variable domain in full, with the rest retrieved from reference TRBV7-9 and TRBJ1-1, is DTGVSQNPRHKITKRGQNVTFRCDPISEHNRLYWYRQTLGQGPEFLTYFQNEAQLEKSRLLSDRFSAERPKGSFSTLEIQRTEQGDSAMYLCASSPTDTEAFFGQGTRLTVV.

The chain has TRBV7-9 and TRBJ2-7, with D possibly TRBD1 on 6 matching bases. The CDR3 sequence is 17 residues long. With 1 base removed from V and 2 bases from J, the gap between germline ends came to 18 bases. Per germline, CDR1 SEHNR and CDR2 FQNEAQ (reference sequence). The CDR3 here is CASSLETKRTATYEQYF. In DNA, the CDR3 is TGTGCCAGCAGCTTAGAGACCAAGCGGACAGCAACCTACGAGCAGTACTTC.

The J gene is TRBJ2-1, the V gene TRBV27; no clear D gene. The CDR3 runs 15 residues. Germline V gene data show CDR1 as MNHEY and CDR2 as SMNVEV (reference sequence). V lost 2 bases and J 2 bases, leaving 10 bases between the germline ends. CDR3 in amino acids: CASSLSDLAYNEQFF. Written as DNA, the CDR3 is TGTGCCAGCAGTTTAAGCGATCTAGCCTACAATGAGCAGTTCTTC.

This chain joins TRBV20-1 and TRBJ1-2, with D unclear. The V gene lost 4 bases and the J gene lost 2 bases, with 14 bases spanning the gap. From germline, CDR1 is DFQATT and CDR2 SNEGSKA (reference sequence). The CDR3 spans 14 residues. The CDR3 loop is CSANPPIWNYGYTF. The CDR3 nucleotides read TGCAGTGCTAACCCTCCTATTTGGAACTATGGCTACACCTTC.

V usage is TRBV7-9 and J usage is TRBJ2-1, with 12 bases fitting TRBD2. Germline CDR1 and CDR2: SEHNR and FQNEAQ (reference sequence). The J segment lost 7 bases and the V segment lost 5 bases, leaving 6 bases of the junction unmatched. The CDR3 spans 15 residues. The CDR3 is CASSPSGGAWNEQFF. The CDR3 DNA follows: TGTGCCAGCAGCCCTAGCGGGGGGGCTTGGAATGAGCAGTTCTTC.

The rearrangement links TRBV3-1 to TRBJ1-1; D is unresolved. V gave up 4 bases and J gave up 0 bases, with 12 bases separating them. The germline V gene encodes CDR1 LGHDT and CDR2 YNNKEL (reference sequence). The CDR3 is 15 amino acids. The CDR3 loop reads CASSPERRLNTEAFF. Written as DNA, the CDR3 is TGTGCCAGCAGCCCAGAACGACGGTTGAACACTGAAGCTTTCTTT. The full variable domain, with the rest looked up from reference TRBV3-1 and TRBJ1-1, is DTAVSQTPKYLVTQMGNDKSIKCEQNLGHDTMYWYKQDSKKFLKIMFSYNNKELIINETVPNRFSPKSPDKAHLNLHINSLELGDSAVYFCASSPERRLNTEAFFGQGTRLTVV.

CDR3 amino acids: CASSLPLHQRQAITDTQYF. The CDR3 coding sequence is TGTGCCAGCAGCTTACCCCTTCACCAGCGGCAGGCAATTACAGATACGCAGTATTTT. The J gene is TRBJ2-3, the V gene TRBV7-8, with TRBD2 as a possible D gene (5 bases). This CDR3 contains 19 residues. Germline loops: CDR1 SGHVS, CDR2 FQNEAQ. Trimming cost V 2 bases and J 3 bases, with 24 bases left between them. Together with reference TRBV7-8 and TRBJ2-3, the CDR3 gives the full variable domain: GAGVSQSPRYKVAKRGQDVALRCDPISGHVSLFWYQQALGQGPEFLTYFQNEAQLDKSGLPSDRFFAERPEGSVSTLKIQRTQQEDSAVYLCASSLPLHQRQAITDTQYFGPGTRLTVL.

The gene calls are TRBV20-1 and TRBJ1-3, with TRBD1 matching over 8 bases. Germline CDR1 reads DFQATT; CDR2 reads SNEGSKA (reference sequence). CDR3 length equals 14 residues. The J segment lost 3 bases and the V segment lost 0 bases, leaving 1 base of the junction unmatched. The CDR3 nucleotides read TGCAGTGCTAGAGATACAGGGGGTGGAAACACCATATATTTT. Its protein product is CSARDTGGGNTIYF.

The J gene is TRBJ2-5, the V gene TRBV13; 7 bases line up with TRBD1. Trimming cost V 4 bases and J 2 bases; bases outside gene matches: 4. Germline CDR1 reads PRHDT; CDR2 reads FYEKMQ (reference sequence). The CDR3 has 14 amino acids. The CDR3 nucleotides read TGTGCCAGCAGCTCACAGGGGAAACAAGAGACCCAGTACTTC. Translation: CASSSQGKQETQYF.

V and J are TRBV29-1 and TRBJ1-1; possibly TRBD1 for D (6 bases). Germline loops: CDR1 SQVTM, CDR2 ANQGSEA. Trimming took 1 base from V and 2 from J, leaving 14 bases between them. The CDR3 is made up of 15 amino acids. CDR3 residues: CSVEGPTGINTEAFF. CDR3 DNA sequence: TGCAGCGTTGAAGGCCCCACAGGGATCAACACTGAAGCTTTCTTT.

J is TRBJ2-2 and V is TRBV27, with 9 bases fitting TRBD2. This CDR3 contains 16 residues. Germline V gene lookup returns CDR1 MNHEY and CDR2 SMNVEV (reference sequence). After removal of 5 bases from V and 6 bases from J, the junction contained 10 bases not matched to a gene. The CDR3 DNA is TGTGCCAGCAGTATCCTAGCGGGAAAAGGGGCCGGGGAGCTGTTTTTT. This gives the protein CASSILAGKGAGELFF.

The rearrangement uses TRBV2 and TRBJ1-1; D is possibly TRBD1 (6 bases). Deletions cut 8 bases from V and 7 bases from J, with 11 bases between. Germline CDR1 is SNHLY and CDR2 is FYNNEI. The CDR3 is 11 amino acids. Here the CDR3 reads CASSRTDEAFF. The CDR3 DNA follows: TGTGCCAGCTCACGGACAGATGAAGCTTTCTTT.